This T cell receptor (beta chain) was observed in a study of identical twins (dated by TCRdb to the mid-2010s). Notes on the research overall: To test whether fetal clonotypes persist, the study used deep sequencing on TCR alpha and beta repertoires from monozygotic twins, unrelated adults of various ages, and cord blood. To rule out contamination, the twin experiments were replicated at different times with different library preparation protocols. General study outcomes and caveats: Fewer insertions were carried by abundant cord blood beta clonotypes, a similar but weaker trend appeared in young adult naive repertoires, and no such trend appeared in memory repertoires. Invariant T cells such as MAIT and iNKT could partly confound zero-insertion analyses, though diverse VJ usage argued against this for most clonotypes. Because the same donors could not be followed over many years, the conclusions relied on cross-sectional statistical analysis. Out-of-frame TCR alpha sequences shared between twins showed an excess of low generation-probability sequences compared with coincidental sharing between unrelated individuals. Out-of-frame TCR alpha sharing in monozygotic twins was systematically underestimated by recombination models, whereas sharing between unrelated individuals was in agreement with the recombination models. In beta out-of-frame sequences, excess twin sharing was weaker, because having fewer shared sequences lowered the signal-to-noise ratio.

Only healthy Caucasian donors were included. Three pairs of female monozygotic twins, all aged roughly 18 to 29 years, were included in the twin cohort. Positive isolation kits from Invitrogen were used to isolate the CD4+ and CD8+ T cell populations. This clonotype was recorded a few times. The target of this receptor is not known. Base qualities were left out, and no much larger clone turns up one base away. Library method: 5' RACE. Instrument on record: Illumina HiSeq 2000. Template switching added a universal primer binding site, and the final cDNA carried a unique molecular identifier that allowed TCR cDNA molecules to be counted accurately. Specific primers in the conserved constant-segment region were used to synthesize first-strand cDNA for TCR alpha and beta chains. To control for contamination, each cDNA library was double barcoded with a SMART-Mk sample barcode plus Illumina barcodes. Two successive PCR steps introduced TruSeq adapter sequences along with Illumina sample barcodes. Sequencing of the TCR alpha and beta cDNA libraries was done on the Illumina HiSeq platform using custom primers. The authors' analysis ran thus. Raw reads were processed with MiGEC to extract unique molecular identifiers, and MiXCR was used to determine CDR3 positions. For each individual, recombination models were inferred using an EM algorithm with the repgenHMM and IGoR tools. The analysis of shared clonotypes was done with the tcR package in R, with sharing normalized by the product of cloneset sizes. To study raw recombination without the effects of thymic and clonal selection, out-of-frame nonproductive sequences were analyzed. TCRdb passed the public sequencing reads through fastp at Q25 and MiXCR, retaining productive beta sequences. For every CDR3 protein sequence, its rows merge into one entry that carries the most common genes and DNA. TCRdb, rather than the study authors, made the V and J calls. The sample table lists some 500,000 distinct CDR3 sequences, over 12% of them with a count of one. The ten largest clones add up to 0.52% of the sample.

V lost 3 bases and J lost 2 bases; the stretch between them is 7 bases long. Including the terminal cysteine and phenylalanine, the CDR3 comprises 12 residues. The entry retains the CDR3 DNA only, 36 bases that are in frame from base 1. The CDR1 and CDR2 encoded by the germline V gene (reference sequence) are DFQATT and SNEGSKA. In addition, the sample was reused for a study of yellow fever vaccine responses in identical twins. The second paper further reports: The authors reported that the T cell response to vaccination in identical twins appeared partly convergent and partly personalized. The study precisely tracked vaccine-responding T cell clones in identical twins.

The sample comprised CD4+ T cells sorted from blood. The receptor was isolated from a woman aged 18 to 35 in good health. The V and J genes are TRBV20-1 and TRBJ2-5; TRBD1 is a weak D gene call, 5 bases matching. The sequenced DNA: TGCAGTGCTAGGACAGTTCAAGAGACCCAGTACTTC. Its product reads: CSARTVQETQYF.